A selection of T cell receptor beta chains follows, all from one sample in a study of T cells in Graves' hyperthyroidism and ophthalmopathy. TCRdb re-called the multiplex PCR reads with MiXCR, one entry per CDR3 protein. Of hundreds of thousands of distinct CDR3 sequences listed, over 10% are singletons. Material: blood. These receptor sequences come from a woman under 30 with Graves' hyperthyroidism. The CDR3 runs from the conserved cysteine through the conserved F or W.

J gene	V gene	CDR3 protein
TRBJ2-7	TRBV19	CASRSAYEQYF
TRBJ1-2	TRBV28	CASSPGQYYGYTF
TRBJ2-2	TRBV5-1	CASSLNPAGNTGELFF
TRBJ2-7	TRBV7-2	CASSPPPVGFHEQYF
TRBJ2-3	TRBV30	CAWSGGSTDTQYF
TRBJ2-5	TRBV9	CASSAYTGSQETQYF
TRBJ1-1	TRBV28	CASSFRLGDTEAFF
TRBJ2-7	TRBV11-1	CASSWGRDTYEQYF
TRBJ1-5	TRBV19	CASSIQGGSPQHF
TRBJ1-2	TRBV5-1	CASSLGWDSTNYGYTF
TRBJ2-3	TRBV12-3/TRBV12-4	CASSGLAGADTQYF
TRBJ1-3	TRBV30	CAWRGPLSGNTIYF
TRBJ2-7	TRBV7-3	CASSTGRDREQYF
TRBJ2-5	TRBV28	CATSGLAETQYF
TRBJ2-1	TRBV30	CAWSPGIGSYNEQFF
TRBJ2-3	TRBV4-3	CASSQTTTPQRTDTQYF
TRBJ2-7	TRBV19	CASSMGVSYEQYF
TRBJ2-4	TRBV28	CASSFHTENIQYF
TRBJ1-6	TRBV4-1	CASDRGFFNSPHHF
-	TRBV18	CASSGGTSGSEKKETQFF
TRBJ1-2	TRBV6-1	CASSSEPGLNYGYTF
TRBJ1-2	TRBV4-1	CASSQGGLRGSGGYTF
TRBJ1-1	TRBV5-6	CASNLGQGDTEAFF
TRBJ2-2	TRBV19	CASSIAGTPNTGELFF
TRBJ2-6	TRBV10-3	CAISDGATGGANVLTF